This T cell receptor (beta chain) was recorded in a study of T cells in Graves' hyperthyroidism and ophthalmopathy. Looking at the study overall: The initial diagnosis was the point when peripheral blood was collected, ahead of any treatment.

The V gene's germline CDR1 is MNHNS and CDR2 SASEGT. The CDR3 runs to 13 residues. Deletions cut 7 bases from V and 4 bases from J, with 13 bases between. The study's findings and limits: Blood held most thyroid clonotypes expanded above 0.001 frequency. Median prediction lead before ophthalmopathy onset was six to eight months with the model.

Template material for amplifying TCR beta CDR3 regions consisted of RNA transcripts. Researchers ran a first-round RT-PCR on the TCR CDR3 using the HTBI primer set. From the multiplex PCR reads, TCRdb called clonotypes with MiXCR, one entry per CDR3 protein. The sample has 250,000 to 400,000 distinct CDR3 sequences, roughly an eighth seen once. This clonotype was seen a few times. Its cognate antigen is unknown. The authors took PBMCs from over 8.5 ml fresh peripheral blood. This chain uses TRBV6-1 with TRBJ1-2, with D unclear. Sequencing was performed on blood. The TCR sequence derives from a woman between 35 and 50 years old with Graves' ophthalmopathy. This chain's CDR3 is CASTLNPTYGYTF. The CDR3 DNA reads TGTGCCAGCACCCTGAATCCGACCTATGGCTACACCTTC.